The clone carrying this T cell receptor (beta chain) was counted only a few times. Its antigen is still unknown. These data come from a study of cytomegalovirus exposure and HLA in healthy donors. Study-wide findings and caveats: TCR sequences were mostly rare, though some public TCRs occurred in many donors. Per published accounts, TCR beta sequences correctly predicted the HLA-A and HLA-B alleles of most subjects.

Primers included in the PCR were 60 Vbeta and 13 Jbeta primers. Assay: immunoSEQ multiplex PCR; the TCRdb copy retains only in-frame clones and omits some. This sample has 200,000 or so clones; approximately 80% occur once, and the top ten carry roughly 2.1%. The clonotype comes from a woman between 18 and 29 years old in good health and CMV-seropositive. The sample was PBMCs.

Written as DNA, the CDR3 is TGTGCCAGCAGTGAAAGACAGGCTGCTAATGAAAAACTGTTTTTT. Translating gives CASSERQAANEKLFF. The chain joins TRBV6-1 to TRBJ1-4, with D possibly TRBD1 on 6 matching bases. CDR1 is MNHNS, CDR2 SASEGT, per germline. This CDR3 region has 15 residues. V was pared by 2 bases and J by 3 bases, with 10 bases between.